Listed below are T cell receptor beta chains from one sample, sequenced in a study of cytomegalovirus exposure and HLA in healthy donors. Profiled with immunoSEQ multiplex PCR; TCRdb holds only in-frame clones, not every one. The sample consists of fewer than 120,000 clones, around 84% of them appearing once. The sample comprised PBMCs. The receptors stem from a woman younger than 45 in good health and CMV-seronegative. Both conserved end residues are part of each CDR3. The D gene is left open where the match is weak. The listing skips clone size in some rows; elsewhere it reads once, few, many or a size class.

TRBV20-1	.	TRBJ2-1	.	TGCAGTGCTCCGGGAAACAATGAGCAGTTCTTC	CSAPGNNEQFF
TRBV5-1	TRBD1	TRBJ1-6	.	TGCGCCAGCAGCCCTGACATGGGACAGGGTATATATAATTCACCCCTCCACTTT	CASSPDMGQGIYNSPLHF
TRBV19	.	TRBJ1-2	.	TGTGCCAGTAGTATAACAGTGGGAGAGTATGGCTACACCTTC	CASSITVGEYGYTF
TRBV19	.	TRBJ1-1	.	TGTGCCAGTAGGAGCTGGGGTGAGGGGAACACTGAAGCTTTCTTT	CASRSWGEGNTEAFF
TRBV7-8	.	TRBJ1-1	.	TGTGCCAGCAGCAAGAGGTCGGGTGAAGCTTTCTTT	CASSKRSGEAFF
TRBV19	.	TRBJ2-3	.	TGTGCCAGTAGTATAAAAGTAGGCACAGATACGCAGTATTTT	CASSIKVGTDTQYF
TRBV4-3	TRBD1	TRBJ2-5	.	TGCGCCAGCAGCCAGTACTTGACAGGGGGGCAAGAGACCCAGTACTTC	CASSQYLTGGQETQYF
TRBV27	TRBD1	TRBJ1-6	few	TGTGCCAGCAGTCTAGTAGGGACAGGAAAACCCCTCCACTTT	CASSLVGTGKPLHF
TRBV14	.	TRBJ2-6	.	TGTGCCAGCAGCCAAGACAGGGCAGGTGGGGCCAACGTCCTGACTTTC	CASSQDRAGGANVLTF
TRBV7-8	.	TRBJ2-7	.	TGTGCCAGCAGCTTAGCCGGGATCTCCTACGAGCAGTACTTC	CASSLAGISYEQYF
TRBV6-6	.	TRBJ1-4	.	TGTGCCAGCAGTTACACGCCAGTTGGGCCTAATGAAAAACTGTTTTTT	CASSYTPVGPNEKLFF
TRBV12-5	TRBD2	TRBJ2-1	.	TGTGCTAGTGGTTTGGCCCGGGGGGACGGTGAGCAGTTCTTC	CASGLARGDGEQFF
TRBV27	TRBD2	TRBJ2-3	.	TGTGCCAGCAGTTTACGCGGGGGGATAACAGATACGCAGTATTTT	CASSLRGGITDTQYF
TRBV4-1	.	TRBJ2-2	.	TGCGCCAGCAGCCAAGATCCCCCGCAGGAGAACACCGGGGAGCTGTTTTTT	CASSQDPPQENTGELFF
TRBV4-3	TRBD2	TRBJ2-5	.	TGCGCCAGCAGCCAAGATAAGAATCGCGGGGGGGCACAGCAAGAGACCCAGTACTTC	CASSQDKNRGGAQQETQYF
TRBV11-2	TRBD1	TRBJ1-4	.	TGTGCCAGCAGCCAAGACAGGGCAACTAATGAAAAACTGTTTTTT	CASSQDRATNEKLFF
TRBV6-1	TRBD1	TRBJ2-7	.	TGTGCCAGCAGGAAGCCGGGACAGGGACTCTACGAGCAGTACTTC	CASRKPGQGLYEQYF
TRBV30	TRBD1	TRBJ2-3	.	TGTGCCTGGAGGTTTGGGGGACAGGGGGTCACAGATACGCAGTATTTT	CAWRFGGQGVTDTQYF
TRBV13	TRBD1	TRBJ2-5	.	TGTGCCAGCAGCTCTAAGGCAGGGGGCCAGGACCAGTACTTC	CASSSKAGGQDQYF
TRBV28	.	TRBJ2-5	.	TGTGCCAGCAGGAGGGCCTACAGGGCCCAAGAGACCCAGTACTTC	CASRRAYRAQETQYF
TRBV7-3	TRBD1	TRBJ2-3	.	TGTGCCAGCAGCCAGGGACAGGGCCCCGTAGATACGCAGTATTTT	CASSQGQGPVDTQYF
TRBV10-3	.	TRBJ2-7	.	TGTGCCATCAGTGAGTCGTTGACAGGGAGGAGCTCCTACGAGCAGTACTTC	CAISESLTGRSSYEQYF
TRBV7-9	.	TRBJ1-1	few	TGTGCCAGCAGCTTAGCTTCAGGGCTCACTGAAGCTTTCTTT	CASSLASGLTEAFF
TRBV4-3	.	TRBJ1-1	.	TGCGCCAGCAGTCCTGAGGCGTGGACTGAAGCTTTCTTT	CASSPEAWTEAFF
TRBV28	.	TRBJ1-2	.	TGTGCCAGCAGTCCCCGAATGACAGGAAACTATGGCTACACCTTC	CASSPRMTGNYGYTF
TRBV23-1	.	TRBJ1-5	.	TGCGCCAGCAGTCAATCATCCGGCAGGGCAGAAAATCAGCCCCAGCATTTT	CASSQSSGRAENQPQHF
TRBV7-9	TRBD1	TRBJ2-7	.	TGTGCCAGCAGCTTAGCGCAGACAGGGACCTACGAGCAGTACTTC	CASSLAQTGTYEQYF
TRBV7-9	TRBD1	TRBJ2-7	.	TGTGCCAGCAGCAAAGGACAGGGGGACTACGAGCAGTACTTC	CASSKGQGDYEQYF
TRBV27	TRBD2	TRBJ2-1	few	TGTGCCAGCAGCCGAGCGGGGGGATCCTACAATGAGCAGTTCTTC	CASSRAGGSYNEQFF
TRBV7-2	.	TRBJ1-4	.	TGTGCCAGCAGCTTAGCAGGGATGGGAGGTGAAAAACTGTTTTTT	CASSLAGMGGEKLFF
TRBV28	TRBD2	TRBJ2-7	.	TGTGCCAGCAGTCCCCGACTAGCGGGAGCGGGGGAGCAGTACTTC	CASSPRLAGAGEQYF
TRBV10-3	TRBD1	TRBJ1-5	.	TGTGCCATCAGTGAGTGGGGACAGGGAGATCAGCCCCAGCATTTT	CAISEWGQGDQPQHF
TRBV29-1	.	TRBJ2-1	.	TGCAGCGTGGCGGAGGAAACGAATGAGCAGTTCTTC	CSVAEETNEQFF
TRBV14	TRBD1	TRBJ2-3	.	TGTGCCAGCAGCCAAGGGACAGGGGGCACGCAGTATTTT	CASSQGTGGTQYF
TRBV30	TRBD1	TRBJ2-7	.	TGTGCCTGGGGGACAGGGATTGCCTACGAGCAGTACTTC	CAWGTGIAYEQYF
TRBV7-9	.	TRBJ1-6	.	TGTGCCAGCAGCCCATCGGGAGAAGTTTCACCCCTCCACTTT	CASSPSGEVSPLHF
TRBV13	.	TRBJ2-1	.	TGTGCCAGCAGCTTAGAACAGGGCTCCTACAATGAGCAGTTCTTC	CASSLEQGSYNEQFF
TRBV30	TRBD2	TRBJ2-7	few	TGTGCCTGGAAGGCGGGAGGGGTGCAGTACTTC	CAWKAGGVQYF
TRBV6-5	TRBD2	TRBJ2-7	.	TGTGCCAGCAGCCTACTCGGGGGGGAGCAGTACTTC	CASSLLGGEQYF
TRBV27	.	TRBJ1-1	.	TGTGCCAGCAGTTTACCCGGGGACACTGAAGCTTTCTTT	CASSLPGDTEAFF
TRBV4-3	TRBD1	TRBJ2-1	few	TGCGCCAGCAGCCAACGAACAACAGGGGGCCCCTACAATGAGCAGTTCTTC	CASSQRTTGGPYNEQFF
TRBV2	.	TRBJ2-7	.	TGTGCCAGCAGTCCGACAGAGTCCTCCTACGAGCAGTACTTC	CASSPTESSYEQYF
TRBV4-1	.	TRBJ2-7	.	TGCGCCAGCAGCCAAAGTACTACGTACGAGCAGTACTTC	CASSQSTTYEQYF
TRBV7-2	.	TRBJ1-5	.	TGTGCCAGCAGCCCGAGCGGCAGCCTGGGTCAGCCCCAGCATTTT	CASSPSGSLGQPQHF
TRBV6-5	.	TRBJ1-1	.	TGTGCCAGCAGTTATCGGACATCGAACACTGAAGCTTTCTTT	CASSYRTSNTEAFF
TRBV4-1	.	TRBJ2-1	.	TGCGCCAGCAGCCAAGGTGGGACTCCCGGAGGTGAGCAGTTCTTC	CASSQGGTPGGEQFF
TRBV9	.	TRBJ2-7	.	TGTGCCAGCAGCATACAGGGTTCCTCTCACGAGCAGTACTTC	CASSIQGSSHEQYF
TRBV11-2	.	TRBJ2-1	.	TGTGCCAGCAGCATACTATTGGGAGGTGGGTACAATGAGCAGTTCTTC	CASSILLGGGYNEQFF